The 14 T cell receptor beta chains below come from one sample, sequenced in a study of blood T cell repertoires in COVID-19. Profiling relied on immunoSEQ multiplex PCR, and the TCRdb table lists in-frame clones only, not all of them. The sample lists around 480,000 clones; roughly 90% were seen once. The specimen sequenced was PBMCs or T cells enriched from blood (not recorded which). The source is a woman under 30 who had recovered from COVID-19.

The V gene is TRBV6-6, the J gene TRBJ2-6, with D maybe TRBD2 (5 bases). V was trimmed by 6 bases and J by 2 bases, leaving 11 bases between them. In germline, CDR1 is MNHNY, CDR2 SVGAGI (reference sequence). The CDR3 is 15 amino acids. CDR3 loop: CASSNEGAGANVLTF. CDR3 coding DNA: TGTGCCAGCAGCAACGAGGGAGCTGGGGCCAACGTCCTGACTTTC.

This sequence joins TRBV2 and TRBJ2-6, with TRBD2 as a possible D gene (6 bases). V lost 6 bases to trimming and J lost 16 bases, with 16 bases between them. Germline lookup yields CDR1 SNHLY and CDR2 FYNNEI. The CDR3 is 12 residues long. CDR3 amino acids: CASSRDSVGLTF. In nucleotides, the CDR3 is TGTGCCAGCAGCAGGGACTCCGTCGGTCTGACTTTC.

V gene TRBV2 combines with J gene TRBJ2-6; tentative D call: TRBD2 (6 bases). The germline V gene has CDR1 SNHLY and CDR2 FYNNEI. This CDR3 has 14 residues. Trimming stripped 6 bases from V and 4 bases from J, with 10 bases between. For the CDR3, the DNA is TGTGCCAGCAGGGAGGGTATGGGGGCCAACGTCCTGACTTTC. Translating gives CASREGMGANVLTF.

The CDR3 DNA reads as TGTGCCTATACCGGGAGCAACACCGGGGAGCTGTTTTTT. Translated, it gives CAYTGSNTGELFF. V usage is TRBV30 and J usage is TRBJ2-2, with D possibly TRBD2 on 6 matching bases. This CDR3 is built from 13 residues. Trimming left V 7 bases short and J 2 bases short, with 11 bases between. Germline CDR1 is GTSNPN and CDR2 is SVGIG (reference sequence).

This chain links TRBV28 with TRBJ1-5, with D maybe TRBD1 (6 bases). Trimming took 10 bases from V and 3 from J, leaving 10 bases between them. CDR1 is MDHEN, CDR2 SYDVKM, per germline. The CDR3 loop spans 12 amino acids. CDR3 in DNA: TGTGCCACTCGGGACACCAATCAGCCCCAGCATTTT. It codes for CATRDTNQPQHF.

The chain combines TRBV7-6 with TRBJ1-1, with D uncertain. This CDR3 is 11 amino acids long. Deletions cut 4 bases from V and 4 bases from J, with 4 bases between. Per germline, CDR1 SGHVS and CDR2 FNYEAQ. The CDR3 loop is CASSSSTEAFF. The CDR3 DNA sequence: TGTGCCAGCAGCTCGAGCACTGAAGCTTTCTTT.

CDR3 sequence reads: CASSLDRGWGTNEKLFF. The CDR3 DNA sequence: TGTGCCAGCAGCTTAGACAGGGGTTGGGGAACTAATGAAAAACTGTTTTTT. This chain connects TRBV7-9 to TRBJ1-4; 7 bases agree with TRBD1. The length of the CDR3 is 17 residues. V trimming: 1 base; J trimming: 1 base; junction bases outside the gene matches: 6. The germline V gene has CDR1 SEHNR and CDR2 FQNEAQ (reference sequence).

V is TRBV5-1 and J is TRBJ2-3, with 8 bases matching TRBD2. The CDR3 is 13 residues long. The germline CDR1 and CDR2 sequences are SGHRS and YFSETQ. V shed 5 bases, J shed 4 bases, and the junction held 3 bases outside the gene matches. The CDR3 DNA reads as TGCGCCAGCAGGACTAGCGCCCCAGATACGCAGTATTTT. Translation: CASRTSAPDTQYF.

The chain uses TRBV2 and TRBJ1-2; the match to TRBD1 covers 8 bases. There are 13 residues in the CDR3. V was clipped by 7 bases and J by 4 bases; unmatched bases: 5. Germline CDR1 is SNHLY and CDR2 is FYNNEI. CDR3 DNA sequence: TGTGCCAGCACTGGACAGGGTGGCTATGGCTACACCTTC. Protein product: CASTGQGGYGYTF.

The V call is TRBV5-1, the J call TRBJ1-1; D not resolved. CDR3 length: 14 amino acids. Trimming removed 2 bases at V and 7 bases at J, with 15 bases between. Per germline, CDR1 SGHRS and CDR2 YFSETQ. This chain's CDR3 is CASSFGEKADEAFF. CDR3 sequence (DNA): TGCGCCAGCAGCTTCGGGGAAAAAGCTGATGAAGCTTTCTTT.

CDR3 amino acids: CASSRDRDTEAFF. The CDR3 DNA reads TGTGCCAGCAGCCGGGACAGAGACACTGAAGCTTTCTTT. J is TRBJ1-1 and V is TRBV3-1 (or the pseudogene TRBV3-2); 7 bases align to TRBD1. Trimming cost V 4 bases and J 3 bases; bases outside gene matches: 2. The CDR3 runs to 13 residues. In germline, CDR1 is LGHDT, CDR2 YNNKEL (reference sequence).

V is TRBV27 and J is TRBJ2-5, with a tentative D call TRBD2 (5 bases). Between the trimmed V and J ends, which lost 5 bases and 6 bases, there was a span of 19 bases. This CDR3 has 15 residues. Per germline, CDR1 MNHEY and CDR2 SMNVEV (reference sequence). The CDR3 nucleotides read TGTGCCAGCAGTCCAATGGGAGAGGGCCTAAAGACCCAGTACTTC. This encodes CASSPMGEGLKTQYF.

The chain carries TRBV7-9 and TRBJ1-1; 7 bases match TRBD1. Germline V gene data show CDR1 as SEHNR and CDR2 as FQNEAQ (reference sequence). The CDR3 is made up of 15 amino acids. The V and J ends lost 4 bases and 4 bases, in that order; junction bases with no gene match: 9. CDR3 amino acids: CASSSPDRVGTEAFF. In nucleotides, the CDR3 is TGTGCCAGCAGCTCCCCCGACAGGGTCGGCACTGAAGCTTTCTTT.

This clone was observed a single time. The chain joins TRBV5-6 to TRBJ2-7, with D perhaps matching TRBD2 (5 bases). The ends were cut back, 5 bases at V and 2 bases at J, with 17 bases in the middle. Germline CDR1 is SGHDT and CDR2 is YYEEEE. The CDR3 extends over 15 amino acids. The CDR3 region has the DNA TGTGCCAGCAGTTTGAATCATAGGAGGACCTACGAGCAGTACTTC. This codes for CASSLNHRRTYEQYF.